The rows below give T cell receptor beta chains drawn from one sample of a study of brain T cells in children with intractable seizures. Libraries were prepared by immunoSEQ multiplex PCR; TCRdb keeps only in-frame clonotypes and omits some of them. Of about 5,200 clones listed, 92% are singletons. Sequences were derived from resected brain tissue, sampled at surgery. These receptors were obtained from a boy under three years old with focal cortical dysplasia and intractable seizures. Both conserved end residues are trimmed from each CDR3.

J gene: TRBJ1-3; V gene: TRBV9; CDR3 protein: ASSVRSGLSGNTIY
J gene: TRBJ1-1; V gene: TRBV6-5; CDR3 protein: ASSYSAGDTEAF
J gene: TRBJ2-3; V gene: TRBV3-1/TRBV3-2; CDR3 protein: ASSPGLAGQIDTQY
J gene: TRBJ2-3; V gene: TRBV7-2; CDR3 protein: ASSLLEYRTDTQY
J gene: TRBJ1-3; V gene: TRBV12-3/TRBV12-4; CDR3 protein: ASSFRGGNTIY
J gene: TRBJ2-3; V gene: TRBV2; CDR3 protein: ASRTHYGGGTDTQY
J gene: TRBJ1-6; V gene: TRBV27; CDR3 protein: ASSLFSPLTYGSSPLH
J gene: TRBJ1-1; V gene: TRBV5-4; CDR3 protein: ASSLSGTEAF
J gene: TRBJ2-7; V gene: TRBV27; CDR3 protein: ASTPKGTGSHEQY
J gene: TRBJ2-7; V gene: TRBV27; CDR3 protein: ASSKGQFSTYEQY
J gene: TRBJ1-5; V gene: TRBV4-1; CDR3 protein: ASSLVVGDQPQH
J gene: TRBJ1-4; V gene: TRBV9; CDR3 protein: ASSAQGASEKLF
J gene: TRBJ1-2; V gene: TRBV6-5; CDR3 protein: ASGDNPGGQGYT
J gene: TRBJ2-7; V gene: TRBV6-1; CDR3 protein: ASSEAGLTGGYFNCEQY
J gene: TRBJ2-3; V gene: TRBV7-8; CDR3 protein: ASSYLVSINTDTQY
J gene: TRBJ1-6; V gene: TRBV4-2; CDR3 protein: ASSQQGNSPLH
J gene: TRBJ2-2; V gene: TRBV10-3; CDR3 protein: AIRVANGQNTGELF
J gene: TRBJ1-3; V gene: TRBV7-2; CDR3 protein: ASSLRDIGSGNTIY
J gene: TRBJ1-4; V gene: TRBV7-2; CDR3 protein: ASSLGRGTNEKLF
J gene: TRBJ2-7; V gene: TRBV19; CDR3 protein: ASSIVVGRGYEQY
J gene: TRBJ1-5; V gene: TRBV15; CDR3 protein: ATSTGKRQPQH
J gene: TRBJ2-1; V gene: TRBV24-1; CDR3 protein: ATSDFGDSYNEQF
J gene: TRBJ2-7; V gene: TRBV6-1; CDR3 protein: ASSDLGLAITYEQY
J gene: TRBJ1-1; V gene: TRBV4-3; CDR3 protein: ASSQEGLRRAF
J gene: TRBJ1-6; V gene: TRBV7-2; CDR3 protein: ASSPRGQALNSPLH
J gene: TRBJ2-3; V gene: TRBV4-1; CDR3 protein: ASSLQGADTQY
J gene: TRBJ1-5; V gene: TRBV3-1/TRBV3-2; CDR3 protein: ASSQRHSNQPQH
J gene: TRBJ2-3; V gene: TRBV27; CDR3 protein: ASRFLPQPDTQY
J gene: TRBJ2-5; V gene: TRBV4-3; CDR3 protein: ASSPSSSGRETQY
J gene: TRBJ2-7; V gene: TRBV5-1; CDR3 protein: ASSGSSYEQY
J gene: TRBJ1-2; V gene: TRBV18; CDR3 protein: ASSPQGNYGYT
J gene: TRBJ2-6; V gene: TRBV5-1; CDR3 protein: ASSFGGTGTSGANVLT
J gene: TRBJ2-1; V gene: TRBV27; CDR3 protein: ASSLRSGRKNNEQF
J gene: TRBJ2-1; V gene: TRBV5-1; CDR3 protein: ASSLVRQRHYNEQF
J gene: TRBJ2-7; V gene: TRBV5-1; CDR3 protein: ASSLGGGSYEQY
J gene: TRBJ2-1; V gene: TRBV10-2; CDR3 protein: ASSRGRSYNEQF
J gene: TRBJ2-3; V gene: TRBV7-3; CDR3 protein: ASSFVSTDTQY
J gene: TRBJ1-2; V gene: TRBV7-2; CDR3 protein: ASSLRSGDYGYT
J gene: TRBJ2-2; V gene: TRBV2; CDR3 protein: ATGQDTGELF
J gene: TRBJ2-7; V gene: TRBV9; CDR3 protein: ASSPAAGTGYEQY
J gene: TRBJ1-5; V gene: TRBV19; CDR3 protein: ASSIRTGSDQPQH
J gene: TRBJ1-1; V gene: TRBV3-1/TRBV3-2; CDR3 protein: ASSQNQGNTEAF
J gene: TRBJ1-1; V gene: TRBV19; CDR3 protein: ASSLGTGRVGTEAF
J gene: TRBJ1-5; V gene: TRBV2; CDR3 protein: ASSEYSNQPQH
J gene: TRBJ2-1; V gene: TRBV24-1; CDR3 protein: ATSDRSGGFGNEQF
J gene: TRBJ2-3; V gene: TRBV21-1; CDR3 protein: ASSKEKIAGYRYSTDTQY
J gene: TRBJ1-3; V gene: TRBV10-3; CDR3 protein: AISTTGTLPGNTIY
J gene: TRBJ2-7; V gene: TRBV5-8; CDR3 protein: ASSPTTNRDRGHEQY
J gene: TRBJ2-1; V gene: TRBV14; CDR3 protein: ASSPRGGVGNEQF
J gene: TRBJ1-4; V gene: TRBV11-2; CDR3 protein: ASSLAGEGEKLF
J gene: TRBJ2-7; V gene: TRBV7-2; CDR3 protein: ASSTSGSYEQY
J gene: TRBJ1-5; V gene: TRBV29-1; CDR3 protein: SVSYRENQPQH
J gene: TRBJ2-2; V gene: TRBV10-3; CDR3 protein: AISPTRQGVFRTNTGELF
J gene: TRBJ1-1; V gene: TRBV21-1; CDR3 protein: ASRLLVATLRTEAF
J gene: TRBJ2-2; V gene: TRBV28; CDR3 protein: ASSLLGQQGAGGELF
J gene: TRBJ2-2; V gene: TRBV19; CDR3 protein: ASRTKTAGELF
J gene: TRBJ2-7; V gene: TRBV18; CDR3 protein: ASSTSYEQY